What follows are 30 T cell receptor beta chains derived from one specimen sequenced in a study of blood T cell repertoires in COVID-19. Libraries were prepared by immunoSEQ multiplex PCR; TCRdb keeps only in-frame clonotypes and omits some of them. The table shows more than 300,000 clones, with 90% to 95% occurring only once. What was sequenced was PBMCs or T cells enriched from blood (not recorded which). These receptors were obtained from a woman in her twenties or thirties who had been exposed to COVID-19.

This clone appeared a few times. The chain uses TRBV9 and TRBJ2-3; 10 positions agree with TRBD1. The V segment lost 7 bases and the J segment 4 bases; nucleotides outside the gene matches: 6. The CDR3 totals 14 residues. Germline CDR1 SGDLS, CDR2 YYNGEE. In DNA, the CDR3 is TGTGCCAGCCAGACAGGGGGCGAGTCAGATACGCAGTATTTT. Protein product: CASQTGGESDTQYF.

The J gene is TRBJ2-3, the V gene TRBV19, with a weak D call TRBD1 (5 bases). Germline CDR1 reads LNHDA; CDR2 reads SQIVND (reference sequence). This CDR3 region has 15 residues. With 6 bases removed from V and 3 bases from J, the gap between germline ends came to 16 bases. The CDR3 nucleotides read TGTGCCAGTAGCCGGGCCTCAAGGGGTACAGATACGCAGTATTTT. This codes for CASSRASRGTDTQYF. Using reference TRBV19 and TRBJ2-3 for the parts outside the CDR3, the full variable domain is DGGITQSPKYLFRKEGQNVTLSCEQNLNHDAMYWYRQDPGQGLRLIYYSQIVNDFQKGDIAEGYSVSREKKESFPLTVTSAQKNPTAFYLCASSRASRGTDTQYFGPGTRLTVL.

V usage is TRBV5-1 and J usage is TRBJ1-1; 9 bases match TRBD1. Per the germline V gene, CDR1 is SGHRS and CDR2 is YFSETQ. The length of the CDR3 is 16 residues. The junction had 7 bases not matched to a gene; V was cut back by 0 bases and J by 4 bases. CDR3 DNA: TGCGCCAGCAGCTTGGCGGGGACAGGGCGAGGCACTGAAGCTTTCTTT. Protein sequence: CASSLAGTGRGTEAFF.

This chain uses TRBV4-1 with TRBJ2-5; 11 bases match TRBD2. This CDR3 is 18 amino acids long. V was clipped by 0 bases and J by 2 bases; unmatched bases: 8. Germline-derived CDR1 and CDR2 are MGHRA and YSYEKL. Here the CDR3 DNA reads TGCGCCAGCAGCCAAGAAGGTGGGGCTAGCGGGGGGCAAGAGACCCAGTACTTC. Encoded protein: CASSQEGGASGGQETQYF.

This clone was observed a few times. The chain combines TRBV6-5 with TRBJ1-1; TRBD1 aligns across 7 bases. The CDR3 is 14 residues long. Germline V lookup: CDR1 MNHEY, CDR2 SVGAGI. V shed 6 bases, J shed 10 bases, and the junction held 14 bases outside the gene matches. CDR3 amino acids: CASRLRQGQNGAFF. The CDR3 bases are TGTGCCAGCAGACTCCGACAGGGACAGAATGGAGCTTTCTTT.

The rearrangement joins TRBV7-9 to TRBJ1-2; possible D gene TRBD1, 5 bases. This CDR3 spans 14 amino acids. In germline, CDR1 is SEHNR, CDR2 FQNEAQ (reference sequence). Deletions cut 5 bases from V and 5 bases from J, with 15 bases between. The DNA of the CDR3 is TGTGCCAGCAGCCCCGCCGTGGGGCGATATGGCTACACCTTC. Protein sequence: CASSPAVGRYGYTF.

The chain has TRBV5-1 and TRBJ2-1, with 11 bases identical to TRBD2. The V gene's germline CDR1 is SGHRS and CDR2 YFSETQ. The CDR3 consists of 17 residues. V was pared by 4 bases and J by 4 bases, with 10 bases of the junction left unmatched. The CDR3 reads CASSLGLAESSYNEQFF. Written as DNA, the CDR3 is TGCGCCAGCAGCCTGGGACTAGCGGAATCTTCGTACAATGAGCAGTTCTTC.

The chain employs TRBV19 and TRBJ1-2, with unresolved D. This CDR3 is 14 amino acids long. Between the trimmed V and J ends, which lost 7 bases and 0 bases, there was a span of 12 bases. Germline V gene lookup returns CDR1 LNHDA and CDR2 SQIVND (reference sequence). This CDR3 reads CASTIGPANYGYTF. The DNA for the CDR3 is TGTGCCAGTACCATTGGCCCCGCTAACTATGGCTACACCTTC.

The CDR3 bases are TGTGCCAGCAGCTTGACTGAGCGGGGGGGATTATACACAGATACGCAGTATTTT. Its protein product is CASSLTERGGLYTDTQYF. The chain recombines TRBV7-9 with TRBJ2-3, with TRBD2 matching over 10 bases. Germline V CDR1 and CDR2: SEHNR, FQNEAQ (reference sequence). V shed 3 bases, J shed 2 bases, and the junction held 11 bases outside the gene matches. CDR3 length equals 18 residues.

As regards this clone: Germline and junction disagree at one end, which may indicate a read error. V usage is TRBV19 and J usage is TRBJ1-2; 10 bases map to TRBD1. In germline, CDR1 is LNHDA, CDR2 SQIVND (reference sequence). This CDR3 is built from 13 residues. The CDR3 loop reads CASSIGGTGAIHF. Here the CDR3 DNA reads TGTGCCAGTAGTATCGGAGGGACAGGGGCCATCCACTTC.

This chain joins TRBV7-6 and TRBJ2-7, with 15 bases that match TRBD2. Looked up from germline, CDR1 is SGHVS and CDR2 is FNYEAQ. The J segment lost 0 bases and the V segment lost 5 bases, leaving 5 bases of the junction unmatched. The CDR3 contains 17 residues. This chain's CDR3 is CASSPGLAGGISYEQYF. In nucleotides, the CDR3 is TGTGCCAGCAGCCCGGGACTAGCGGGGGGCATCTCCTACGAGCAGTACTTC.

J is TRBJ2-5 and V is TRBV16, with 7 bases lining up with TRBD1. The germline V gene encodes CDR1 KGHSY and CDR2 FQNENV. This CDR3 is 16 amino acids long. The V gene end was trimmed by 2 bases and the J gene end by 3 bases; junction bases not matched to a gene: 9. This CDR3 reads CASSQQNRGMEETQYF. The CDR3 nucleotides read TGTGCCAGCAGCCAACAAAACAGGGGAATGGAAGAGACCCAGTACTTC.

The chain is built from TRBV9 and TRBJ1-2; 7 positions agree with TRBD1. This CDR3 is built from 18 residues. The germline CDR1 and CDR2 sequences are SGDLS and YYNGEE. V lost 0 bases, J lost 11 bases, and 22 bases stayed unmatched. The CDR3 is CASSVAYQGPGQMVEYTF. The DNA for the CDR3 is TGTGCCAGCAGCGTAGCTTATCAGGGACCGGGACAGATGGTGGAATACACCTTC.

This clone has a single count. The gene calls are TRBV5-4 and TRBJ1-2; the match to TRBD1 covers 7 bases. CDR3 size: 16 residues. The germline gives CDR1 SGHNT, CDR2 YYREEE (reference sequence). V shed 0 bases, J shed 1 base, and the junction held 6 bases outside the gene matches. This CDR3 reads CASSLGQGQNNYGYTF. The CDR3 DNA sequence: TGTGCCAGCAGCTTGGGTCAGGGACAGAATAACTATGGCTACACCTTC.

This clone appeared a few times. The chain joins TRBV5-6 to TRBJ1-2, with TRBD1 matching 9 bases. Germline V lookup: CDR1 SGHDT, CDR2 YYEEEE. The V segment lost 0 bases and the J segment 0 bases; nucleotides outside the gene matches: 6. The CDR3 has 17 amino acids. For the CDR3, the DNA is TGTGCCAGCAGCTTGGGACAGGGGGTCCTAACTAACTATGGCTACACCTTC. Translating it yields CASSLGQGVLTNYGYTF.

The chain uses TRBV3-1 (or the pseudogene TRBV3-2) and TRBJ1-2, with D hard to call. The CDR3 is 15 amino acids. Trimming removed 0 bases at V and 3 bases at J, with 11 bases between. CDR1 is LGHDT and CDR2 is YNNKEL in the germline V gene (reference sequence). CDR3 nucleotides: TGTGCCAGCAGCCAAGACCTTCGGGGAGACTATGGCTACACCTTC. It is translated as CASSQDLRGDYGYTF.

V is TRBV29-1 and J is TRBJ2-2; 15 bases agree with TRBD2. In germline, CDR1 is SQVTM, CDR2 ANQGSEA. V lost 6 bases and J lost 0; bases outside the gene matches: 5. The CDR3 consists of 17 residues. This chain's CDR3 is CSVPGLAGGSNTGELFF. Here the CDR3 DNA reads TGCAGCGTCCCGGGACTAGCGGGGGGCTCGAACACCGGGGAGCTGTTTTTT.

The chain combines TRBV5-4 with TRBJ2-7; D is unresolved. Germline-derived CDR1 and CDR2 are SGHNT and YYREEE (reference sequence). The V and J ends lost 4 bases and 2 bases respectively, with 13 bases between them. The CDR3 runs to 14 residues. CDR3 bases: TGTGCCAGCAGCCACGACACGAACCCCTACGAGCAGTACTTC. Translating gives CASSHDTNPYEQYF.

The genes are TRBV27 and TRBJ1-1, with 8 bases identical to TRBD1. V was pared by 6 bases and J by 3 bases, with 3 bases of the junction left unmatched. The CDR3 runs 13 residues. CDR1 and CDR2 (germline): MNHEY, SMNVEV (reference sequence). The DNA of the CDR3 is TGTGCCAGCAGCGCAGGGGGCCACACTGAAGCTTTCTTT. Protein product: CASSAGGHTEAFF.

The rearrangement uses TRBV10-2 and TRBJ2-1; D is unclear. The CDR3 sequence is 13 residues long. The V end lost 1 base, the J end lost 4 bases, and 5 bases lay between the germline ends. CDR1 is WSHSY and CDR2 is SAAADI in the germline V gene. CDR3 amino acids: CASSELAYNEQFF. The CDR3 DNA is TGCGCCAGCAGTGAGTTGGCTTACAATGAGCAGTTCTTC.

The rearrangement links TRBV21-1 to TRBJ2-3; the D segment call TRBD2 is taken from the table without a DNA check. TRBV21-1 is a pseudogene segment. The CDR3 sequence is 21 residues long. The CDR3 nucleotides read TGTGCCAGCAGCACCCGGGTCGGGACTAGCGGCGAACTATTTAGCACAGATACGCAGTATTTT. It codes for CASSTRVGTSGELFSTDTQYF.

This chain connects TRBV4-2 to TRBJ1-1; maybe TRBD1 (5 bases). The CDR3 consists of 17 residues. Germline values: CDR1 LGHNA, CDR2 YNFKEQ. V was clipped by 1 base and J by 4 bases, with 19 bases between them. The CDR3: CASSQGAGREIGTEAFF. The CDR3 nucleotides read TGTGCCAGCAGCCAAGGGGCAGGGAGGGAGATCGGCACTGAAGCTTTCTTT.

The chain carries TRBV18 and TRBJ1-1, with TRBD1 as a possible D gene (5 bases). CDR1 is KGHSH, CDR2 LQKENI, per germline. The V gene lost 5 bases and the J gene lost 2 bases, with 9 bases spanning the gap. The CDR3 consists of 13 residues. CDR3 region: CASSYQGNTEAFF. For the CDR3, the DNA is TGTGCCAGCTCATATCAGGGTAACACTGAAGCTTTCTTT.

The gene calls are TRBV10-3 and TRBJ1-2, with TRBD1 identical over 8 bases. Unmatched junction bases numbered 7, after V lost 2 bases and J lost 8 bases. This CDR3 spans 14 amino acids. Germline values: CDR1 ENHRY, CDR2 SYGVKD. As DNA, the CDR3 is TGTGCCATCAGTGAGGAGGACAGGGTGAGAGGCTACACCTTC. Its translation is CAISEEDRVRGYTF.

The chain is built from TRBV5-4 and TRBJ2-1; the D gene is possibly TRBD2 (6 bases). The CDR3 consists of 15 residues. The germline V gene has CDR1 SGHNT and CDR2 YYREEE (reference sequence). V lost 0 bases to trimming and J lost 8 bases, with 15 bases between them. CDR3 region: CASSLELGRIDEQFF. The CDR3 bases are TGTGCCAGCAGCTTGGAACTAGGGAGGATCGATGAGCAGTTCTTC. The full variable domain, rest sourced from reference TRBV5-4 and TRBJ2-1, is ETGVTQSPTHLIKTRGQQVTLRCSSQSGHNTVSWYQQALGQGPQFIFQYYREEENGRGNFPPRFSGLQFPNYSSELNVNALELDDSALYLCASSLELGRIDEQFFGPGTRLTVL.

In this sample, this clone is medium-sized (0.01 to 0.1%). The chain is built from TRBV27 and TRBJ2-7; TRBD2 matches at 11 bases. V was clipped by 4 bases and J by 2 bases; unmatched bases: 7. Germline lookup yields CDR1 MNHEY and CDR2 SMNVEV (reference sequence). The CDR3 is 16 residues long. The CDR3 DNA reads TGTGCCAGCAGTTCTTTAGCGGGGGGGTACGCCTACGAGCAGTACTTC. It codes for CASSSLAGGYAYEQYF.

The chain combines TRBV2 with TRBJ2-3; D might be TRBD2 (6 bases). Trimming removed 6 bases at V and 8 bases at J, with 12 bases between. The CDR3 contains 12 residues. Germline V lookup: CDR1 SNHLY, CDR2 FYNNEI. For the CDR3, the DNA is TGTGCCAGCAGGGGGGACTTGCGTACGCAGTATTTT. Translating it yields CASRGDLRTQYF.

The gene calls are TRBV19 and TRBJ1-3, with 7 bases lining up with TRBD1. Germline V lookup: CDR1 LNHDA, CDR2 SQIVND (reference sequence). The CDR3 sequence is 14 residues long. With V trimmed by 5 bases and J by 4 bases, 5 bases remained unmatched. This CDR3 reads CASSPRQGGNTIYF. The CDR3, as DNA: TGTGCCAGTAGTCCCCGACAGGGAGGAAACACCATATATTTT.

This clone was counted between two and nine times. The chain has TRBV9 and TRBJ1-3; D gene unclear. This CDR3 has 12 amino acids. CDR1 is SGDLS and CDR2 is YYNGEE in the germline V gene. V lost 7 bases to trimming and J lost 4 bases, with 9 bases between them. CDR3 in DNA: TGTGCCAGCGGAAAACAGGGAAACACCATATATTTT. Translated, it gives CASGKQGNTIYF.

This clone was detected only once. This chain uses TRBV19 with TRBJ2-5; 13 positions match TRBD2. The CDR3 contains 15 residues. V dropped 7 bases and J dropped 5; count of bases not matched to a gene: 7. Germline assignment: CDR1 LNHDA and CDR2 SQIVND (reference sequence). CDR3 nucleotide sequence: TGTGCCAGTACCTCACTAGCGGGGGGGCAGGAGACCCAGTACTTC. Translation: CASTSLAGGQETQYF.